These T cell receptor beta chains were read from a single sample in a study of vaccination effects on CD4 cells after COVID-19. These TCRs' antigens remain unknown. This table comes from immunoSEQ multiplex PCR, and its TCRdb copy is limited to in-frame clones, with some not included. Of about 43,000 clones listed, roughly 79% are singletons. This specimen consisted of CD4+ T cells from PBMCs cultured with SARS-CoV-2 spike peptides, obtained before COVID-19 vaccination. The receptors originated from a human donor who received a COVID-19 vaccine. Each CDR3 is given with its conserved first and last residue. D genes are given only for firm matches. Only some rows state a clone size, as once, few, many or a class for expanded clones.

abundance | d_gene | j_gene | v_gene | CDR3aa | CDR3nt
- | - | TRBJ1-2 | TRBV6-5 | CASRGPYGYTF | TGTGCCAGCAGGGGGCCTTATGGCTACACCTTC
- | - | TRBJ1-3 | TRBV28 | CASTVSFRTIYF | TGTGCCAGCACTGTCTCATTTCGCACCATATATTTT
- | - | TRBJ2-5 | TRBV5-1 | CASSLVLGDETQYF | TGCGCCAGCAGCTTGGTGCTGGGGGACGAGACCCAGTACTTC
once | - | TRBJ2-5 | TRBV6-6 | CASSYGTHQETQYF | TGTGCCAGCAGTTACGGGACCCACCAAGAGACCCAGTACTTC
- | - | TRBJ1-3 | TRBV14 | CASSIGRGNTIYF | TGTGCCAGCAGCATAGGCCGTGGAAACACCATATATTTT
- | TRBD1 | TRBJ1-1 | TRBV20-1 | CSASTGVLSYMNTEAFF | TGCAGTGCGAGTACAGGGGTTTTATCATACATGAACACTGAAGCTTTCTTT
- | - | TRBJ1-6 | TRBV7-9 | CASSFGQTYSPLHF | TGTGCCAGCAGCTTTGGGCAGACTTATTCACCCCTCCACTTT
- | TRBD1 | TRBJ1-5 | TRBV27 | CATKRTGQSNQPQHF | TGTGCCACGAAGAGGACAGGGCAGAGCAATCAGCCCCAGCATTTT
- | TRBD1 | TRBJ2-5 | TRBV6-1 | CASSEPRGRQRRSQYF | TGTGCCAGCAGTGAACCTAGGGGGCGCCAGAGAAGGAGCCAGTACTTC
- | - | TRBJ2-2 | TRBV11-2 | CASSPRNRDHLRPGELFF | TGTGCCAGCAGCCCCAGAAACCGGGACCACCTCCGTCCCGGGGAGCTGTTTTTT
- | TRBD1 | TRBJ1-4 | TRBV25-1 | CASSDRTGGGEKLFF | TGTGCCAGCAGTGATCGCACAGGGGGCGGGGAAAAACTGTTTTTT